This T cell receptor (beta chain) was recovered during a study of CD8 T cells in ankylosing spondylitis. TCR beta libraries were made by quantitative 5'-RACE with molecular barcodes. TCRdb processed the 5' RACE reads anew with MiXCR; each CDR3 protein has one entry. Of over 150,000 distinct CDR3 sequences in the sample, around a sixth were seen once. This clonotype was picked up many times. What it binds is not known. Study-level points and caveats: With a CD8+ phenotype, disease-linked clones were relatively rare in peripheral blood. Ankylosing spondylitis blood appeared to carry a characteristic TCR beta motif of roughly eight highly homologous variants. Significant enrichment of disease-linked clones was reportedly seen in matched ankylosing spondylitis synovial fluid.

CDR3 size: 15 residues. Trimming removed 0 bases from V and 7 bases from J, with 12 bases in between. The germline gives CDR1 KGHDR, CDR2 SFDVKD. This receptor was identified in a male donor between 10 and 30 years old with ankylosing spondylitis or in good health (not recorded which). This chain connects TRBV24-1 to TRBJ2-1; unclear D gene. The sequencing sample was made of blood, either unsorted or a sorted T cell fraction (not recorded which). The CDR3 here is CATSDLLGPQNEQFF. In DNA, the CDR3 is TGTGCCACCAGTGATTTGCTCGGCCCCCAGAATGAGCAGTTCTTC.